The T cell receptor (beta chain) under discussion was sequenced for a study of blood T cells in healthy people across ages. Study results and limitations: PBMCs left unsorted prevented a conclusive naive versus antigen-experienced comparison.

Germline CDR1 reads MNHNS; CDR2 reads SASEGT. Between the trimmed V and J ends, which lost 2 bases and 3 bases, there was a span of 11 bases. This CDR3 comprises 14 residues. Notes on this clonotype: Its cognate antigen is unknown.

A sample-barcoded 5' primer and a J-beta primer mix were used in a second PCR of about 7 to 12 cycles. TCRdb called the 5' RACE reads again in MiXCR, with one record for every CDR3 protein. The sample lists about 1.7 million distinct CDR3 sequences, 28% occurring once. The draw of peripheral blood yielded ten milliliters from each donor. The specimen was blood. The V and J genes are TRBV6-1 and TRBJ2-7, with D tentatively TRBD2 (5 bases). The clonotype was recovered from a young woman in good health. CDR3 sequence: CASSEPGGRYEQYF. The CDR3 DNA follows: TGTGCCAGCAGTGAACCCGGAGGTCGCTACGAGCAGTACTTC.